This TCR beta chain was recovered during a study of blood T cell repertoires in COVID-19. Overall study context: Whether acute or convalescent, the COVID-19 samples came from the United States, Italy and Spain. PBMCs, B-cell-depleted T cells, or T cells provided the cDNA or gDNA that made up the material.

Original analysis: For nucleated cells, counts were estimated from reference gene primer amplification. Using immunoSEQ multiplex PCR, the repertoire was profiled, and TCRdb retains in-frame clones only, with some absent. The V and J calls and the clone size are those of that table, but D and trimming were determined from the DNA. The sample shows about 150,000 clones, around 73% of them seen only once. Germline assignment: CDR1 PRHDT and CDR2 FYEKMQ (reference sequence). Trimming cost V 4 bases and J 4 bases, with 16 bases left between them. The CDR3 is 15 amino acids. The receptor was isolated from a man between 60 and 70 years old who had recovered from COVID-19. The V call is TRBV13, the J call TRBJ2-5; D is uncertain. The source material was peripheral blood. The CDR3 DNA follows: TGTGCCAGCAGCTATATCCTGGAGTCTTCAGAGACCCAGTACTTC. It encodes CASSYILESSETQYF.